This note documents a single TCR beta chain sequence. Its antigen is currently not known. No much larger clone is present one base from it, and per-base qualities are unavailable. This entry comes from a study of PD-1 blockade in classical Hodgkin lymphoma (dated by TCRdb to the early 2020s). Turning to the overall study: A peripheral blood immune signature of response to PD-1 blockade in classical Hodgkin lymphoma was defined using TCR beta sequencing and CyTOF. What the study reported, not specific to this receptor: Newly diagnosed patients were reported to have lower baseline TCR diversity than healthy donors, and relapsed/refractory patients were reported to have lower baseline TCR diversity still. Only a single clinical trial cohort was studied, and what caused the repertoire differences, possibly disease activity or prior therapy, remained undefined.

According to the germline V gene, CDR1 reads SGHDT and CDR2 reads YYEEEE. From the cysteine through the phenylalanine, the CDR3 covers 16 amino acids. Only CDR3 DNA is held: 48 bases, read in frame from base 1. Relative to germline, V is missing 0 bases and J is missing 7 bases, with 10 bases of the junction outside any gene match. The meaning of the sample's time point label: newly diagnosed, previously untreated cHL patient sample. As a comparison group for the relapsed/refractory trial patients, PBMCs from patients with newly diagnosed, previously untreated classical Hodgkin lymphoma were sequenced. Peripheral blood was collected in 8 mL Vacutainer Cell Preparation Tubes, from which PBMCs were isolated by centrifugation and then cryopreserved. The Qiagen DNeasy kit was used to extract genomic DNA from unsorted PBMCs and from the negatively selected CD4+ and CD8+ fractions. Amplification of TCR beta CDR3 regions was done by immunoSEQ multiplex PCR with primers that anneal to V and J segments. A synthetic immune receptor repertoire was used to minimize amplification bias, and any remaining bias was removed computationally after sequencing. Regarding the original processing steps: Repertoire diversity was quantified as the Shannon entropy index using custom Python scripts. Unsorted, CD4+ and CD8+ repertoires were analyzed separately, except in combined analyses where CD4+ and CD8+ sequences were merged in silico. TCRdb re-hosts the immuneACCESS table, in-frame sequences only. Its copies lack some clones; in the studies checked, an unresolved V gene accounts for under half of them, and the cause for the rest is not known. V and J calls and clone size are those listed in that table; D and trimming were worked out from the DNA. The table for this sample lists about 25,000 clones; over 85% of them were counted only once. Around 3.9% of the sample is taken by the ten largest.

This TCR came from a human donor with classical Hodgkin lymphoma. Sequencing was carried out using peripheral blood mononuclear cells (PBMCs). The chain was built from TRBV5-6 and TRBJ2-1, with 7 bases aligning to TRBD1. Read as DNA, the sequence is TGTGCCAGCAGCTTGGCCGGTGACAGGGTAGTGAATGAGCAGTTCTTC. Its protein is CASSLAGDRVVNEQFF.